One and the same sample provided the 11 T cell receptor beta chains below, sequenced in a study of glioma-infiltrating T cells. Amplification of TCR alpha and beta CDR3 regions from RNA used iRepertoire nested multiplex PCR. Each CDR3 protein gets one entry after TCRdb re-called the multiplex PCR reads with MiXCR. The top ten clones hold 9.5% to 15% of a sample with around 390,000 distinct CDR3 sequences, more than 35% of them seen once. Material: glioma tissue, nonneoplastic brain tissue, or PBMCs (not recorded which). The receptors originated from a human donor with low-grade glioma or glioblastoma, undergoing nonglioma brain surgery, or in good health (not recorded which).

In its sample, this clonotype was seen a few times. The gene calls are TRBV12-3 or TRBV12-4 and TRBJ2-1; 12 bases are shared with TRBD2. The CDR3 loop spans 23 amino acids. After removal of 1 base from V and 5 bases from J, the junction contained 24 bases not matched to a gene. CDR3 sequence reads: CASSLGDSHMGTSGPGGNNEQFF. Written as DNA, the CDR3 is TGTGCCAGCAGTTTAGGGGACAGCCATATGGGGACTAGCGGGCCGGGGGGGAACAATGAGCAGTTCTTC.

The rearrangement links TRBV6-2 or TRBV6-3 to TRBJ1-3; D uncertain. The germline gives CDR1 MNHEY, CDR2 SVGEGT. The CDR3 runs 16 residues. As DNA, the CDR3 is TGTGTTAGCAGTGAAGCGCTTTGGAACTCTGGAAACACCATATATTTT. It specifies CVSSEALWNSGNTIYF.

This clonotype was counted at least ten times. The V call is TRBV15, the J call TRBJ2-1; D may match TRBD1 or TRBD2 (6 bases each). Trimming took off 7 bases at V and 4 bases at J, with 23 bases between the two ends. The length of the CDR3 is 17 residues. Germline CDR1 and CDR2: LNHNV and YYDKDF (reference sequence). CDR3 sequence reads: CATTTRGPLSDYNEQFF. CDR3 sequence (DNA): TGTGCCACCACAACTCGGGGGCCCCTATCTGATTACAATGAGCAGTTCTTC.

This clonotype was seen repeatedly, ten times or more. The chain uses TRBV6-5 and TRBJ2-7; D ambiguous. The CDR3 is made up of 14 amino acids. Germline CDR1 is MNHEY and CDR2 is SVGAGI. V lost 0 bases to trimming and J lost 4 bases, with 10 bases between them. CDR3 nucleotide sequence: TGTGCCAGCAGTTACTCGGCACACTTGTACGAGCAGTACTTC. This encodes CASSYSAHLYEQYF.

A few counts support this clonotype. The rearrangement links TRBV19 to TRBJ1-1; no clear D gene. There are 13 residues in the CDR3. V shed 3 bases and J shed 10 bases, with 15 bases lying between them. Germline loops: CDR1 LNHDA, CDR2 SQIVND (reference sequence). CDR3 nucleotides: TGTGCCAGTAGTATTGATCGGGGTATTACAGCTTTCTTT. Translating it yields CASSIDRGITAFF.

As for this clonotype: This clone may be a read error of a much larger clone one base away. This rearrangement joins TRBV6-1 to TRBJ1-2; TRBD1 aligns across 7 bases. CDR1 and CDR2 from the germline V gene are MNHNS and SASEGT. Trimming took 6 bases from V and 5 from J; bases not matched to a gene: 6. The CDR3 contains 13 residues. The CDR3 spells CASRTGIRYGYTF. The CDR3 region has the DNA TGTGCCAGCAGGACAGGGATTAGGTATGGCTACACCTTC.

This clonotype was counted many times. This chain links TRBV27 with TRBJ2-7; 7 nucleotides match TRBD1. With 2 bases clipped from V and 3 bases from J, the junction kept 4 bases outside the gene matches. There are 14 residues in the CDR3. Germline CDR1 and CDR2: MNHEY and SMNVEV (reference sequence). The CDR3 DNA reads TGTGCCAGCAGTTTACGGGGACAGAGCTACGAGCAGTACTTC. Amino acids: CASSLRGQSYEQYF.

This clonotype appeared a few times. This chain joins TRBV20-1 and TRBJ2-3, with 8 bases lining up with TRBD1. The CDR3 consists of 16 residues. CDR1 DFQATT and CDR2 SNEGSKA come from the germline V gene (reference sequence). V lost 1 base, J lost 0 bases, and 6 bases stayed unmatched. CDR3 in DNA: TGCAGTGCTAGAGCCTCAGGGGGCTTTAGCACAGATACGCAGTATTTT. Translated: CSARASGGFSTDTQYF.

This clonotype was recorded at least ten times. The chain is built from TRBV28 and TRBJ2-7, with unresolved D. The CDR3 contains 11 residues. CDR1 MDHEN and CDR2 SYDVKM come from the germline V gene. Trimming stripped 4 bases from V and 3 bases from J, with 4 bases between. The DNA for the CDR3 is TGTGCCAGCAGTTCCATCTACGAGCAGTACTTC. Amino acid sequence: CASSSIYEQYF.

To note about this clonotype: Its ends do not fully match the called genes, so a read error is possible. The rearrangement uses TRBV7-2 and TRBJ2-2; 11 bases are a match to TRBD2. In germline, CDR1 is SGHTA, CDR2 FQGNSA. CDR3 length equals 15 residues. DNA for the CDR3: TGTGCCGGCAGAAGACTAGCGGGAAGGACCGGGGAGCTGTTTTTT. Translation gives CAGRRLAGRTGELFF.

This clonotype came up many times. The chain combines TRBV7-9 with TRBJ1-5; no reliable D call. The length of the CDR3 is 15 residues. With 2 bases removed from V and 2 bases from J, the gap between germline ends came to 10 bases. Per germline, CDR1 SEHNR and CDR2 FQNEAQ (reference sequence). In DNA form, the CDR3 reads TGTGCCAGCAGCTTACTAGGTGGAGGCAATCAGCCCCAGCATTTT. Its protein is CASSLLGGGNQPQHF.